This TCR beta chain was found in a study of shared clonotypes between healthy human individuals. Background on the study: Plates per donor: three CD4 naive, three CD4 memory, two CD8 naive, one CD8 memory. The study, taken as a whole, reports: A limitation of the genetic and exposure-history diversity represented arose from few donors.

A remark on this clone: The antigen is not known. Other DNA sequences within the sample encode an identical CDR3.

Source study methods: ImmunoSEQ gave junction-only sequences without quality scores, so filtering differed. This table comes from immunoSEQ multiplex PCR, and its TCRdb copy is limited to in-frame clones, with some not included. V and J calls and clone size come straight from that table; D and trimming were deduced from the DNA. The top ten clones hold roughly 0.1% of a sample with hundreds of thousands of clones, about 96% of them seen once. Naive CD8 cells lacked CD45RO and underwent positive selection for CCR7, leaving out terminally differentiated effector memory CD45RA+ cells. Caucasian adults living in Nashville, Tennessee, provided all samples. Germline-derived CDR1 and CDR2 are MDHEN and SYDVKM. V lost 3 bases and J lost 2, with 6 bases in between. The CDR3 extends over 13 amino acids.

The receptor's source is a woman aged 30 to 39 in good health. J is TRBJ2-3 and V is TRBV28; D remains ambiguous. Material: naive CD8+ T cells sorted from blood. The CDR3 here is CASSFRLTDTQYF. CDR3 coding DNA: TGTGCCAGCAGTTTCAGGCTCACAGATACGCAGTATTTT.